The 18 T cell receptor beta chains below were found in one sample sequenced in a study of blood T cell repertoires in COVID-19. Some clones are missing from TCRdb's copy, which holds only in-frame ones; the method was immunoSEQ multiplex PCR. The table lists 200,000 to 300,000 clones, 70% to 90% of them singletons. Sample: peripheral blood. The receptors were gathered from a woman aged 25 to 39 with acute or convalescent COVID-19.

The V and J genes are TRBV6-5 and TRBJ1-2; 8 bases are shared with TRBD1. Germline V lookup: CDR1 MNHEY, CDR2 SVGAGI. This CDR3 spans 13 amino acids. V was pared by 4 bases and J by 2 bases, with 0 bases of the junction left unmatched. In DNA, the CDR3 is TGTGCCAGCAGTTGGACAGGGAACTATGGCTACACCTTC. Translating it yields CASSWTGNYGYTF.

There are a few counts of this clone. The chain joins TRBV3-1 (or the pseudogene TRBV3-2) to TRBJ1-1; 9 bases fit TRBD1. With V trimmed by 5 bases and J by 0 bases, 10 bases remained unmatched. The CDR3 extends over 17 amino acids. The germline CDR1 and CDR2 sequences are LGHDT and YNNKEL (reference sequence). CDR3 amino acids: CASSFWTGVDMNTEAFF. The DNA for the CDR3 is TGTGCCAGCAGCTTTTGGACAGGGGTAGACATGAACACTGAAGCTTTCTTT.

The CDR3: CASSQLLTSSNTGELFF. CDR3 bases: TGTGCCAGCAGCCAACTTTTGACTAGCTCGAACACCGGGGAGCTGTTTTTT. The chain recombines TRBV14 with TRBJ2-2; 7 nucleotides align to TRBD2. The length of the CDR3 is 17 residues. Germline V lookup: CDR1 SGHDN, CDR2 FVKESK. The junction had 6 bases not matched to a gene; V was cut back by 2 bases and J by 0 bases. The full variable domain, its missing parts supplied by reference TRBV14 and TRBJ2-2, is EAGVTQFPSHSVIEKGQTVTLRCDPISGHDNLYWYRRVMGKEIKFLLHFVKESKQDESGMPNNRFLAERTGGTYSTLKVQPAELEDSGVYFCASSQLLTSSNTGELFFGEGSRLTVL.

V is TRBV5-4 and J is TRBJ2-2; perhaps TRBD1 as D (6 bases). The germline V and J ends were trimmed by 1 base and 0 bases, with 16 bases remaining between them. CDR1 is SGHNT and CDR2 is YYREEE in the germline V gene (reference sequence). The CDR3 length is 18 residues. This chain's CDR3 is CASSLSRGRGSNTGELFF. CDR3 nucleotide sequence: TGTGCCAGCAGCTTGAGCAGGGGTCGAGGATCGAACACCGGGGAGCTGTTTTTT.

The gene calls are TRBV3-1 (or the pseudogene TRBV3-2) and TRBJ2-3; 14 bases are shared with TRBD2. Germline-derived CDR1 and CDR2 are LGHDT and YNNKEL (reference sequence). Trimming removed 1 base from V and 0 bases from J; junction bases left unmatched: 6. CDR3 size: 19 residues. The CDR3 DNA is TGTGCCAGCAGCCAAGTACGACTAGCGGGAGGGTGGAGCACAGATACGCAGTATTTT. Its protein product is CASSQVRLAGGWSTDTQYF.

This clone was observed a single time. The chain's CDR3 is CASSQTPTWTGAGGEQYF. The CDR3 DNA follows: TGCGCCAGCAGCCAAACCCCGACCTGGACAGGCGCTGGGGGCGAGCAGTACTTC. This sequence joins TRBV4-3 and TRBJ2-7; 7 positions match TRBD1. The CDR3 extends over 18 amino acids. Germline loops: CDR1 LGHNA, CDR2 YSLEER. V dropped 2 bases and J dropped 6; count of bases not matched to a gene: 19.

In nucleotides, the CDR3 is TGTGCCAGTAGTATCGGACAGGGGGACACTGAAGCTTTCTTT. Amino acid sequence: CASSIGQGDTEAFF. The chain employs TRBV19 and TRBJ1-1; 10 bases align to TRBD1. Trimming removed 3 bases from V and 3 bases from J; junction bases left unmatched: 1. CDR3 size: 14 residues. Looked up from germline, CDR1 is LNHDA and CDR2 is SQIVND (reference sequence).

This chain uses TRBV24-1 with TRBJ1-6; the match to TRBD1 covers 10 bases. J gave up 9 bases and V 1 base, and 2 bases lay outside the gene matches. Germline V gene data show CDR1 as KGHDR and CDR2 as SFDVKD. The CDR3 has 15 residues. CDR3 sequence (DNA): TGTGCCACCAGTGATTTCGGACAGGGGGTTTCACCCCTCCACTTT. Amino acids: CATSDFGQGVSPLHF.

The chain links TRBV20-1 to TRBJ2-3; 8 bases line up with TRBD2. The CDR3 contains 13 residues. The germline gives CDR1 DFQATT, CDR2 SNEGSKA (reference sequence). Trimming removed 3 bases from V and 4 bases from J; junction bases left unmatched: 3. The CDR3 region has the DNA TGCAGTGCTAGTACGGGAGGGGCAGATACGCAGTATTTT. This translates into CSASTGGADTQYF.

Here the CDR3 reads CASSASQGGLLEQYF. In DNA form, the CDR3 reads TGCGCCAGCAGCGCCTCACAGGGGGGACTCCTCGAGCAGTACTTC. The rearrangement joins TRBV5-1 to TRBJ2-7, with TRBD1 matching 8 bases. The length of the CDR3 is 15 residues. CDR1 and CDR2 from the germline V gene are SGHRS and YFSETQ. V gave up 4 bases and J gave up 6 bases; unmatched junction bases: 12.

This sequence joins TRBV6-5 and TRBJ2-1, with TRBD2 as a possible D gene (6 bases). With 2 bases removed from V and 14 bases from J, the gap between germline ends came to 16 bases. This CDR3 comprises 13 residues. CDR1 and CDR2 (germline): MNHEY, SVGAGI. In nucleotides, the CDR3 is TGTGCCAGCAGTTACAATGGTCCGGGAGAAAAGTTCTTC. Protein: CASSYNGPGEKFF.

This clone was picked up many times. The chain uses TRBV27 and TRBJ1-6; D perhaps matches TRBD1 (5 bases). The CDR3 runs 11 residues. Germline V gives CDR1 MNHEY, CDR2 SMNVEV (reference sequence). With 8 bases removed from V and 14 bases from J, the gap between germline ends came to 13 bases. CDR3 loop: CASPQVGTLHF. In DNA form, the CDR3 reads TGTGCCAGCCCACAGGTGGGGACCCTCCACTTT.

The chain combines TRBV27 with TRBJ2-7; 7 nucleotides line up with TRBD2. The CDR3 runs 14 residues. Germline loops: CDR1 MNHEY, CDR2 SMNVEV (reference sequence). The V and J ends lost 4 bases and 2 bases, in that order; junction bases with no gene match: 5. CDR3 bases: TGTGCCAGCAGTTACGGGAGGACCCCCTACGAGCAGTACTTC. Translation: CASSYGRTPYEQYF.

The chain carries TRBV9 and TRBJ2-1; D is perhaps TRBD1 (6 bases). In germline, CDR1 is SGDLS, CDR2 YYNGEE. Trimming left V 5 bases short and J 4 bases short, with 16 bases between. There are 15 residues in the CDR3. CDR3 sequence (DNA): TGTGCCAGCAGTGGGGACGGGACAATTTACAATGAGCAGTTCTTC. It specifies CASSGDGTIYNEQFF. Based on the CDR3 plus reference TRBV9 and TRBJ2-1, the full variable domain is DSGVTQTPKHLITATGQRVTLRCSPRSGDLSVYWYQQSLDQGLQFLIQYYNGEERAKGNILERFSAQQFPDLHSELNLSSLELGDSALYFCASSGDGTIYNEQFFGPGTRLTVL.

This clone was seen only a few times. V and J are TRBV2 and TRBJ1-3; D call uncertain. Per germline, CDR1 SNHLY and CDR2 FYNNEI. V shed 2 bases and J shed 0 bases, with 8 bases lying between them. The CDR3 loop spans 15 amino acids. The CDR3 sequence is CASSETGVSGNTIYF. The DNA of the CDR3 is TGTGCCAGCAGTGAAACCGGGGTCTCTGGAAACACCATATATTTT.

The J gene is TRBJ1-1, the V gene TRBV19; the D is unclear. V was shortened by 1 base and J by 6 bases, with 3 bases between the two germline ends. This CDR3 region has 11 residues. Germline CDR1 reads LNHDA; CDR2 reads SQIVND (reference sequence). CDR3 protein: CASSIGAEAFF. The CDR3 DNA is TGTGCCAGTAGTATAGGCGCTGAAGCTTTCTTT. Full variable domain (rest looked up from reference TRBV19 and TRBJ1-1): DGGITQSPKYLFRKEGQNVTLSCEQNLNHDAMYWYRQDPGQGLRLIYYSQIVNDFQKGDIAEGYSVSREKKESFPLTVTSAQKNPTAFYLCASSIGAEAFFGQGTRLTVV.

The rearrangement links TRBV20-1 to TRBJ2-5, with TRBD2 matching 8 bases. The CDR3 extends over 16 amino acids. Germline CDR1 is DFQATT and CDR2 is SNEGSKA (reference sequence). J lost 0 bases, V lost 3 bases, and 9 bases had no gene match. The CDR3 DNA reads TGCAGTGCTAGTAGGACTAGCAGAAGACACCAAGAGACCCAGTACTTC. This encodes CSASRTSRRHQETQYF.

J is TRBJ2-4 and V is TRBV6-6, with 12 bases lining up with TRBD2. The CDR3 is made up of 14 amino acids. Germline trimming cut 5 bases from V and 6 bases from J; bases unmatched to any gene: 2. Germline CDR1 is MNHNY and CDR2 is SVGAGI (reference sequence). CDR3 region: CASSGGLAGNIQYF. The CDR3, as DNA: TGTGCCAGCAGTGGGGGACTAGCGGGAAACATTCAGTACTTC.